The 19 T cell receptor beta chains in this list originate from one sample, sequenced in a study of T cell responses to AZD1222 COVID-19 vaccine. TCRdb keeps only in-frame clones here, not all; method: immunoSEQ multiplex PCR. The top ten hold less than 2% of the sample, which has more than 50,000 clones, around 89% seen once. Here the sequenced sample was peripheral blood, taken on day 0 of AZD1222 vaccination. These receptors were obtained from an adult in good health.

V is TRBV28 and J is TRBJ1-3; no reliable D call. The CDR3 is 15 amino acids. V gave up 5 bases and J gave up 0 bases, with 11 bases separating them. Germline-derived CDR1 and CDR2 are MDHEN and SYDVKM. The CDR3 DNA is TGTGCCAGCAGTCGAACAGCGAGCTCTGGAAACACCATATATTTT. Protein sequence: CASSRTASSGNTIYF.

The V and J genes are TRBV20-1 and TRBJ1-1, with D perhaps matching TRBD1 (6 bases). Trimming cost V 3 bases and J 4 bases, with 9 bases left between them. This CDR3 has 12 amino acids. Per the germline V gene, CDR1 is DFQATT and CDR2 is SNEGSKA (reference sequence). The CDR3 is CSASLQGTEAFF. The CDR3 DNA sequence: TGCAGTGCTAGTCTACAGGGCACTGAAGCTTTCTTT.

V and J are TRBV10-1 and TRBJ1-1; D is unresolved. The V gene lost 3 bases and the J gene lost 1 base, with 12 bases spanning the gap. CDR1 WNHNN and CDR2 SYGVQD come from the germline V gene (reference sequence). CDR3 size: 15 residues. CDR3 DNA: TGCGCCAGCAGTGAAGGTGGGGATCCGAACACTGAAGCTTTCTTT. Translating gives CASSEGGDPNTEAFF.

The V call is TRBV18, the J call TRBJ2-1, with D maybe TRBD1 (5 bases). V gave up 3 bases and J gave up 2 bases, with 14 bases separating them. The CDR3 is made up of 16 amino acids. Germline-derived CDR1 and CDR2 are KGHSH and LQKENI. In nucleotides, the CDR3 is TGTGCCAGCTCACCTTGGACACCCCGGACCTACAATGAGCAGTTCTTC. It encodes CASSPWTPRTYNEQFF.

CDR3 bases: TGTGCCAGCAGCTACGGACAGGCGGCCACAATAAACATTCAGTACTTC. Translating gives CASSYGQAATINIQYF. V and J are TRBV5-4 and TRBJ2-4, with 7 nucleotides matching TRBD1. This CDR3 contains 16 residues. V lost 3 bases to trimming and J lost 6 bases; unmatched junction nucleotides: 12. Germline CDR1 and CDR2: SGHNT and YYREEE (reference sequence).

The chain joins TRBV7-8 to TRBJ2-5, with D hard to call. Germline loops: CDR1 SGHVS, CDR2 FQNEAQ. The CDR3 has 15 amino acids. V lost 1 base, J lost 2 bases, and 11 bases lay in between. CDR3 region: CASSLEGVGQETQYF. CDR3 DNA sequence: TGTGCCAGCAGCTTAGAGGGTGTGGGTCAAGAGACCCAGTACTTC. Supplemented by reference TRBV7-8 and TRBJ2-5, the full variable domain reads GAGVSQSPRYKVAKRGQDVALRCDPISGHVSLFWYQQALGQGPEFLTYFQNEAQLDKSGLPSDRFFAERPEGSVSTLKIQRTQQEDSAVYLCASSLEGVGQETQYFGPGTRLLVL.

The chain links TRBV10-3 to TRBJ2-2, with a possible D match to TRBD1 (5 bases). CDR1 ENHRY and CDR2 SYGVKD come from the germline V gene. The CDR3 spans 15 residues. V lost 6 bases and J lost 0, with 11 bases in between. For the CDR3, the DNA is TGTGCCATCAGGTCTAGGGGATCGAACACCGGGGAGCTGTTTTTT. Its translation: CAIRSRGSNTGELFF.

In DNA, the CDR3 is TGTGCCAGCAGCCAAGAAGGAGCATGGGGTAGCACAGATACGCAGTATTTT. Its translation: CASSQEGAWGSTDTQYF. The V call is TRBV3-1 (or the pseudogene TRBV3-2), the J call TRBJ2-3, with no clear D. The CDR3 contains 17 residues. Trimming shortened V by 0 bases and J by 0 bases, and 13 bases separated the two germline ends. Germline-derived CDR1 and CDR2 are LGHDT and YNNKEL (reference sequence).

The chain links TRBV7-8 to TRBJ2-7; TRBD1 is a possible D gene (6 bases). There are 15 residues in the CDR3. The germline V and J ends were trimmed by 2 bases and 3 bases, with 14 bases remaining between them. CDR1 is SGHVS and CDR2 is FQNEAQ in the germline V gene. The CDR3 DNA reads as TGTGCCAGCAGCTTACCGGCAGGGGTAAACTACGAGCAGTACTTC. Encoded protein: CASSLPAGVNYEQYF.

The rearrangement uses TRBV4-2 and TRBJ2-1, with 9 bases fitting TRBD2. V lost 3 bases and J lost 3; bases outside the gene matches: 18. This CDR3 is built from 20 residues. Germline values: CDR1 LGHNA, CDR2 YNFKEQ. The CDR3 region has the DNA TGTGCCAGCAGCCACCCGGGCTTGCTAGCGGGAAGAGGAGTCTACAATGAGCAGTTCTTC. Its translation: CASSHPGLLAGRGVYNEQFF.

The chain has TRBV28 and TRBJ2-7; D is uncertain. V lost 4 bases and J 2 bases, leaving 9 bases between the germline ends. The CDR3 covers 13 residues. Germline V CDR1 and CDR2: MDHEN, SYDVKM. The DNA of the CDR3 is TGTGCCAGCAGTTCTTTTTCCGCCTACGAGCAGTACTTC. Translating it yields CASSSFSAYEQYF.

The chain employs TRBV20-1 and TRBJ2-3, with a possible D match to TRBD1 (5 bases). The V end was cut by 3 bases, the J end by 4 bases, with 11 bases between. CDR3 length: 13 amino acids. Looked up from germline, CDR1 is DFQATT and CDR2 is SNEGSKA (reference sequence). Here the CDR3 reads CSASKGKADTQYF. The DNA for the CDR3 is TGCAGTGCTAGTAAGGGGAAGGCAGATACGCAGTATTTT.

The genes are TRBV15 and TRBJ1-5; no clear D gene. Germline lookup yields CDR1 LNHNV and CDR2 YYDKDF (reference sequence). Trimming took off 5 bases at V and 5 bases at J, with 10 bases between the two ends. The CDR3 covers 13 residues. CDR3: CATSASYDQPQHF. Written as DNA, the CDR3 is TGTGCCACCAGCGCGAGCTATGATCAGCCCCAGCATTTT.

The chain employs TRBV2 and TRBJ1-1; 7 nucleotides align to TRBD1. Trimming removed 2 bases from V and 13 bases from J; junction bases left unmatched: 4. Germline values: CDR1 SNHLY, CDR2 FYNNEI. The CDR3 is 11 amino acids. The CDR3 coding sequence is TGTGCCAGCAGTGAATACAGGGGAGGTTTCTTT. Residues: CASSEYRGGFF.

In its sample, this clone was seen once. The genes are TRBV9 and TRBJ1-3; no firm D call. Trimming removed 2 bases from V and 0 bases from J, with 3 bases in between. The CDR3 spans 13 residues. Per germline, CDR1 SGDLS and CDR2 YYNGEE. CDR3 amino acids: CASSVSSGNTIYF. DNA of the CDR3: TGTGCCAGCAGCGTTAGCTCTGGAAACACCATATATTTT. The complete variable domain, with remaining parts taken from reference TRBV9 and TRBJ1-3, reads DSGVTQTPKHLITATGQRVTLRCSPRSGDLSVYWYQQSLDQGLQFLIQYYNGEERAKGNILERFSAQQFPDLHSELNLSSLELGDSALYFCASSVSSGNTIYFGEGSWLTVV.

This chain links TRBV19 with TRBJ2-1, with TRBD2 matching 7 bases. In germline, CDR1 is LNHDA, CDR2 SQIVND (reference sequence). V trimming: 5 bases; J trimming: 7 bases; junction bases outside the gene matches: 8. The CDR3 is made up of 14 amino acids. CDR3: CASSQGGSANEQFF. Written as DNA, the CDR3 is TGTGCCAGTAGTCAAGGCGGGAGCGCGAATGAGCAGTTCTTC.

This rearrangement joins TRBV7-8 to TRBJ1-4; D uncertain. Looked up from germline, CDR1 is SGHVS and CDR2 is FQNEAQ. This CDR3 contains 13 residues. The V and J ends lost 8 bases and 9 bases respectively, with 16 bases between them. The CDR3 protein is CASSRPEAKKLFF. The CDR3 DNA reads as TGTGCCAGCTCACGGCCAGAGGCAAAAAAACTGTTTTTT. The entire variable domain, with the rest obtained from reference TRBV7-8 and TRBJ1-4, is as follows: GAGVSQSPRYKVAKRGQDVALRCDPISGHVSLFWYQQALGQGPEFLTYFQNEAQLDKSGLPSDRFFAERPEGSVSTLKIQRTQQEDSAVYLCASSRPEAKKLFFGSGTQLSVL.

The chain couples TRBV7-3 to TRBJ1-4, with a possible D match to TRBD1 (5 bases). Trimming removed 2 bases from V and 6 bases from J, with 7 bases in between. The CDR3 consists of 13 residues. Germline V gives CDR1 SGHTA, CDR2 FQGTGA. CDR3 loop: CASSLRGDEKLFF. Here the CDR3 DNA reads TGTGCCAGCAGCTTACGGGGGGATGAAAAACTGTTTTTT.

This sequence joins TRBV19 and TRBJ1-2, with 10 bases lining up with TRBD1. The CDR3 consists of 13 residues. The germline V gene encodes CDR1 LNHDA and CDR2 SQIVND (reference sequence). With 8 bases clipped from V and 6 bases from J, the junction kept 6 bases outside the gene matches. CDR3 residues: CASFSGTGDGYTF. Written as DNA, the CDR3 is TGTGCCAGTTTTTCCGGGACAGGGGATGGCTACACCTTC.